This T cell receptor beta chain was recorded in a study of OX40 agonist ivuxolimab in advanced cancers. Study-wide context: Administration of intravenous ivuxolimab to patients occurred every 2 weeks at 0.01 to 10 mg/kg. A diagnosis of hepatocellular carcinoma, melanoma, renal cell or head and neck cancer was present in dose-escalation patients. Study-level results: The average count of expanded clones was higher among CD8+ T cells than among CD4+.

The assay was immunoSEQ multiplex PCR, and TCRdb's table has in-frame clones only and misses some. This sample yields around 69,000 clones, of which around 90% are seen a single time; 2% to 3% belongs to the top ten. On this clone itself: Its matching antigen is unknown.

The sample in question was CD4+ or CD8+ T cells sorted from blood, obtained in a trial of the OX40 agonist ivuxolimab. The sequence derives from an adult with an advanced solid tumor such as melanoma, head and neck, liver or kidney cancer.

The CDR3 protein is CASSSLRGVTGELFF. Written as DNA, the CDR3 is TGTGCCAGCAGCTCCCTTCGGGGGGTAACCGGGGAGCTGTTTTTT. The chain carries TRBV7-9 and TRBJ2-2, with 7 bases aligning to TRBD2. The CDR3 extends over 15 amino acids. From germline, CDR1 is SEHNR and CDR2 FQNEAQ (reference sequence). The V and J ends lost 4 bases and 5 bases, in that order; junction bases with no gene match: 7.